A single sample gave rise to the 8 T cell receptor beta chains below, sequenced in a study of identifying expanded T cells in peripheral blood. Data came from immunoSEQ multiplex PCR; TCRdb stores just in-frame clones and leaves some out. The table has approximately 85,000 clones, approximately 90% seen once; the top ten hold around 19%. Sample: blood. The receptors were sampled from a person aged 18 to 70 in good health.

V gene TRBV7-9 combines with J gene TRBJ2-3; D might be TRBD1 (5 bases). CDR1 and CDR2 from the germline V gene are SEHNR and FQNEAQ (reference sequence). This CDR3 comprises 14 residues. Trimming took off 5 bases at V and 5 bases at J, with 14 bases between the two ends. For the CDR3, the DNA is TGTGCCAGCAGCCCCAGAATGGGGCAAGATACGCAGTATTTT. It codes for CASSPRMGQDTQYF.

The chain couples TRBV5-1 to TRBJ1-5; D not certain. Trimming took 0 bases from V and 0 from J, leaving 7 bases between them. Germline CDR1 is SGHRS and CDR2 is YFSETQ. CDR3 length: 15 amino acids. CDR3 nucleotides: TGCGCCAGCAGCTTGGCCGGCAGTAGCAATCAGCCCCAGCATTTT. Amino acid sequence: CASSLAGSSNQPQHF.

This sequence joins TRBV7-2 and TRBJ2-5, with TRBD2 matching over 11 bases. The CDR3 is 15 amino acids. Unmatched junction bases numbered 2, after V lost 5 bases and J lost 0 bases. Germline loops: CDR1 SGHTA, CDR2 FQGNSA. Here the CDR3 reads CASSQGLADQETQYF. The CDR3 DNA reads TGTGCCAGCAGCCAGGGACTAGCGGACCAAGAGACCCAGTACTTC.

This rearrangement joins TRBV10-3 to TRBJ2-6, with 8 bases that match TRBD1. This CDR3 region has 14 residues. V lost 9 bases and J lost 4; bases outside the gene matches: 5. In germline, CDR1 is ENHRY, CDR2 SYGVKD. CDR3 loop: CAIQGAGGANVLTF. Here the CDR3 DNA reads TGTGCCATTCAGGGGGCCGGAGGGGCCAACGTCCTGACTTTC.

The CDR3 loop reads CASSPGVGETQYF. DNA of the CDR3: TGTGCCAGCTCGCCAGGGGTGGGAGAGACCCAGTACTTC. V is TRBV18 and J is TRBJ2-5; D is perhaps TRBD1 (6 bases). The CDR3 runs to 13 residues. V was trimmed by 6 bases and J by 4 bases, leaving 12 bases between them. Germline V gene data show CDR1 as KGHSH and CDR2 as LQKENI.

The chain uses TRBV7-8 and TRBJ2-1; 7 bases map to TRBD2. Germline V gene lookup returns CDR1 SGHVS and CDR2 FQNEAQ. This CDR3 has 16 amino acids. With 5 bases clipped from V and 4 bases from J, the junction kept 11 bases outside the gene matches. The CDR3 DNA sequence: TGTGCCAGCAGCCCAACCGGGACTACGCTTTACAATGAGCAGTTCTTC. This translates into CASSPTGTTLYNEQFF.

The chain employs TRBV5-4 and TRBJ2-3; D unclear. This CDR3 contains 18 residues. Trimming took 0 bases from V and 0 from J, leaving 17 bases between them. The germline V gene has CDR1 SGHNT and CDR2 YYREEE (reference sequence). The CDR3 here is CASSLARSTRYSTDTQYF. The CDR3 nucleotides are TGTGCCAGCAGCTTGGCCCGATCGACCCGTTATAGCACAGATACGCAGTATTTT.

The chain employs TRBV6-5 and TRBJ2-7; D not certain. The V gene's germline CDR1 is MNHEY and CDR2 SVGAGI. The germline V and J ends were trimmed by 0 bases and 6 bases, with 9 bases remaining between them. CDR3 size: 13 residues. CDR3 amino acids: CASSYSAGREQYF. DNA of the CDR3: TGTGCCAGCAGTTACTCCGCCGGGCGCGAGCAGTACTTC.